Below, 29 T cell receptor beta chains from the same sample are listed, as sequenced in a study of identical twins. One entry per CDR3 protein results from TCRdb running MiXCR on the 5' RACE reads. The sample records around 240,000 distinct CDR3 sequences, roughly 10% being singletons. Material: memory T cells sorted from blood. These receptors came from a man in his forties or fifties in good health.

This clonotype turned up a few times. This chain connects TRBV7-6 to TRBJ2-4, with TRBD1 matching over 7 bases. V shed 8 bases and J 1 base; nucleotides not matched to a gene: 5. The CDR3 spans 14 residues. CDR1 SGHVS and CDR2 FNYEAQ come from the germline V gene. The CDR3 loop reads CASSTGVAKNIQYF. CDR3 sequence (DNA): TGTGCCAGCTCTACAGGGGTGGCCAAAAACATTCAGTACTTC.

This clonotype was observed at least ten times. The chain carries TRBV4-2 and TRBJ2-1; TRBD2 aligns across 8 bases. CDR1 LGHNA and CDR2 YNFKEQ come from the germline V gene. J lost 9 bases, V lost 3 bases, and 10 bases had no gene match. This CDR3 spans 15 amino acids. The CDR3 reads CASSQGQRETGEQFF. The CDR3 DNA reads as TGTGCCAGCAGCCAGGGCCAGCGGGAGACTGGTGAGCAGTTCTTC.

This clonotype was detected many times. The chain uses TRBV28 and TRBJ2-2; 10 nucleotides line up with TRBD2. The CDR3 covers 15 residues. Germline V CDR1 and CDR2: MDHEN, SYDVKM. V lost 8 bases and J lost 9; bases outside the gene matches: 12. This chain's CDR3 is CASQEPGLASWELFF. CDR3 coding DNA: TGTGCCAGCCAAGAACCGGGACTAGCGTCTTGGGAGCTGTTTTTT. Full variable domain (outside the CDR3, taken from reference TRBV28 and TRBJ2-2): DVKVTQSSRYLVKRTGEKVFLECVQDMDHENMFWYRQDPGLGLRLIYFSYDVKMKEKGDIPEGYSVSREKKERFSLILESASTNQTSMYLCASQEPGLASWELFFGEGSRLTVL.

This clonotype was picked up many times. This chain uses TRBV20-1 with TRBJ2-7; the match to TRBD1 covers 9 bases. Germline trimming cut 5 bases from V and 6 bases from J; bases unmatched to any gene: 11. CDR1 DFQATT and CDR2 SNEGSKA come from the germline V gene (reference sequence). This CDR3 is 14 amino acids long. The CDR3 region is CSAASNRGLGEQYF. The CDR3 DNA reads as TGCAGTGCTGCAAGTAACAGGGGGCTAGGCGAGCAGTACTTC.

The chain uses TRBV5-1 and TRBJ1-4, with D possibly being TRBD1 (5 bases). Germline V gives CDR1 SGHRS, CDR2 YFSETQ. The ends were cut back, 3 bases at V and 11 bases at J, with 14 bases in the middle. The CDR3 length is 13 residues. As DNA, the CDR3 is TGCGCCAGCAGCTCGTTATCGGAGGGGAAACTGTTTTTT. Translating gives CASSSLSEGKLFF.

The table lists this clonotype with many counts. CDR3 residues: CASSFISGGARSLAYNEQFF. Written as DNA, the CDR3 is TGTGCCAGCAGTTTTATTAGCGGGGGGGCAAGGTCCCTCGCCTACAATGAGCAGTTCTTC. The chain recombines TRBV12-3 or TRBV12-4 with TRBJ2-1; 11 bases are a match to TRBD2. The CDR3 is 20 residues long. Losses at the gene ends were 3 bases for V and 2 bases for J; bases not matched to a gene: 15.

The V call is TRBV19, the J call TRBJ1-4; 8 nucleotides line up with TRBD1. V was pared by 3 bases and J by 8 bases, with 11 bases of the junction left unmatched. Per the germline V gene, CDR1 is LNHDA and CDR2 is SQIVND (reference sequence). This CDR3 is 16 amino acids long. The CDR3 loop is CASSIGWSTGVEKLFF. DNA of the CDR3: TGTGCCAGTAGTATTGGATGGTCGACAGGGGTGGAAAAACTGTTTTTT.

This clonotype was detected only a few times. The V call is TRBV5-1, the J call TRBJ1-2, with D perhaps matching TRBD1 (5 bases). Trimming shortened V by 0 bases and J by 5 bases, and 17 bases separated the two germline ends. The germline V gene encodes CDR1 SGHRS and CDR2 YFSETQ. The CDR3 contains 16 residues. CDR3 DNA sequence: TGCGCCAGCAGCTTGGGTGAGGGGAACAGACCTTATGGCTACACCTTC. Translation: CASSLGEGNRPYGYTF.

This clonotype has a count of ten or more. The V and J genes are TRBV20-1 and TRBJ2-3, with TRBD1 matching 12 bases. Germline loops: CDR1 DFQATT, CDR2 SNEGSKA (reference sequence). Losses at the gene ends were 5 bases for V and 4 bases for J; bases not matched to a gene: 4. This CDR3 spans 14 amino acids. CDR3 loop: CSASGTGGPDTQYF. CDR3 coding DNA: TGCAGTGCTTCCGGGACAGGGGGCCCAGATACGCAGTATTTT.

The chain is built from TRBV18 and TRBJ2-7; 11 bases are shared with TRBD2. The CDR3 extends over 16 amino acids. Germline lookup yields CDR1 KGHSH and CDR2 LQKENI. The V segment lost 5 bases and the J segment 2 bases; nucleotides outside the gene matches: 8. For the CDR3, the DNA is TGTGCCAGCTCAAGCTCGACTAGCGGGATCCCCTACGAGCAGTACTTC. It yields the protein CASSSSTSGIPYEQYF.

The CDR3 loop is CAWSPGGPEAFF. Written as DNA, the CDR3 is TGTGCCTGGAGTCCCGGGGGCCCTGAAGCTTTCTTT. The V and J genes are TRBV30 and TRBJ1-1, with D perhaps matching TRBD1 (6 bases). Germline lookup yields CDR1 GTSNPN and CDR2 SVGIG (reference sequence). This CDR3 region has 12 residues. The germline V and J ends were trimmed by 2 bases and 6 bases, with 10 bases remaining between them.

This clonotype has just a few counts. The rearrangement joins TRBV20-1 to TRBJ2-1; TRBD2 matches 7 bases. J gave up 7 bases and V 6 bases, and 18 bases lay outside the gene matches. This CDR3 has 16 residues. CDR1 and CDR2 from the germline V gene are DFQATT and SNEGSKA (reference sequence). CDR3 in DNA: TGCAGTGCCCAGCATCTAGCGGTCGGTGGGTGGAATGAGCAGTTCTTC. Translation gives CSAQHLAVGGWNEQFF.

Ten or more counts support this clonotype. V usage is TRBV5-1 and J usage is TRBJ1-2, with D tentatively TRBD1 (5 bases). Trimming removed 4 bases from V and 0 bases from J, with 16 bases in between. Germline V gene lookup returns CDR1 SGHRS and CDR2 YFSETQ. CDR3 size: 16 residues. The CDR3 DNA is TGCGCCAGCAGCCCAGGATGGGGGGTAGCTAACTATGGCTACACCTTC. Protein: CASSPGWGVANYGYTF.

Concerning this clonotype: With a much larger clone just one base away, this may be a read error. The chain couples TRBV4-1 to TRBJ2-7, with 9 bases aligning to TRBD2. Germline V CDR1 and CDR2: MGHRA, YSYEKL. This CDR3 spans 15 amino acids. V was pared by 2 bases and J by 3 bases, with 5 bases of the junction left unmatched. The CDR3 protein is CASSQSGGPGYEQYF. In DNA, the CDR3 is TGCGCCAGCAGCCAAAGCGGGGGGCCCGGCTACGAGCAGTACTTC.

This clonotype was counted between two and nine times. V gene TRBV28 combines with J gene TRBJ1-4, with D perhaps TRBD1 (5 bases). Germline V CDR1 and CDR2: MDHEN, SYDVKM. Trimming left V 4 bases short and J 5 bases short, with 14 bases between. The CDR3 runs to 15 residues. The CDR3 region is CASSSKQAANEKLFF. CDR3 DNA: TGTGCCAGCAGTTCCAAACAGGCCGCGAATGAAAAACTGTTTTTT. The full variable domain, completed using reference TRBV28 and TRBJ1-4, is DVKVTQSSRYLVKRTGEKVFLECVQDMDHENMFWYRQDPGLGLRLIYFSYDVKMKEKGDIPEGYSVSREKKERFSLILESASTNQTSMYLCASSSKQAANEKLFFGSGTQLSVL.

The gene calls are TRBV7-2 and TRBJ2-1; 10 bases map to TRBD2. Germline assignment: CDR1 SGHTA and CDR2 FQGNSA. This CDR3 spans 12 amino acids. The junction had 7 bases not matched to a gene; V was cut back by 5 bases and J by 15 bases. The CDR3 DNA is TGTGCCAGCAGCCAACAGCGGGGGGGTGGGTTCTTC. Amino acids: CASSQQRGGGFF.

V usage is TRBV7-2 and J usage is TRBJ1-1; D is undetermined. Germline V gives CDR1 SGHTA, CDR2 FQGNSA. The CDR3 loop spans 13 amino acids. The V and J ends lost 5 bases and 5 bases respectively, with 12 bases between them. The chain's CDR3 is CASSRRRITEAFF. CDR3 nucleotides: TGTGCCAGCAGCCGCAGACGGATTACTGAAGCTTTCTTT.

This clonotype was recorded a few times. This chain joins TRBV28 and TRBJ1-2; D possibly corresponds to TRBD1 (6 bases). The CDR3 extends over 13 amino acids. Germline V gives CDR1 MDHEN, CDR2 SYDVKM. V lost 2 bases, J lost 7 bases, and 11 bases lay in between. CDR3 DNA: TGTGCCAGCAGTTTAGGGACACGTAGTGGCTACACCTTC. This gives the protein CASSLGTRSGYTF.

This clonotype occurred a few times. The V call is TRBV6-1, the J call TRBJ2-5, with TRBD2 matching over 12 bases. CDR1 and CDR2 from the germline V gene are MNHNS and SASEGT. Losses at the gene ends were 6 bases for V and 4 bases for J; bases not matched to a gene: 6. The CDR3 spans 15 residues. CDR3 region: CASSGTSGHSETQYF. CDR3 DNA: TGTGCCAGCAGCGGGACTAGCGGGCACTCAGAGACCCAGTACTTC.

A few counts support this clonotype. The V gene is TRBV10-3, the J gene TRBJ2-7, with 9 bases identical to TRBD1. CDR1 is ENHRY and CDR2 is SYGVKD in the germline V gene. The V segment lost 0 bases and the J segment 1 base; nucleotides outside the gene matches: 1. The CDR3 covers 15 residues. The CDR3 DNA reads as TGTGCCATCAGTGAGTCGGGGACAGGGTCCTACGAGCAGTACTTC. Translated, it gives CAISESGTGSYEQYF.

This clonotype was picked up a small number of times. The chain is built from TRBV5-1 and TRBJ1-1, with no clear D. Germline CDR1 reads SGHRS; CDR2 reads YFSETQ. V was clipped by 2 bases and J by 0 bases, with 17 bases between them. The CDR3 covers 17 residues. The CDR3 nucleotides are TGCGCCAGCAGCTTTGGGAGGGAGCCGCTAATGAACACTGAAGCTTTCTTT. Its protein product is CASSFGREPLMNTEAFF.

The chain recombines TRBV18 with TRBJ1-1; D remains unclear. The CDR3 length is 13 residues. Germline V gene data show CDR1 as KGHSH and CDR2 as LQKENI. Trimming removed 6 bases from V and 3 bases from J, with 11 bases in between. This CDR3 is CASSSGRDTEAFF. As DNA, the CDR3 is TGTGCCAGCTCTTCGGGGAGGGACACTGAAGCTTTCTTT.

This clonotype has just a few counts. V gene TRBV30 combines with J gene TRBJ2-7, with D unresolved. Germline V lookup: CDR1 GTSNPN, CDR2 SVGIG (reference sequence). V lost 5 bases to trimming and J lost 7 bases, with 12 bases between them. The CDR3 is made up of 11 amino acids. CDR3 amino acids: CAWARVGEQYF. The CDR3, as DNA: TGTGCCTGGGCGAGAGTTGGGGAGCAGTACTTC.

The V gene is TRBV4-3, the J gene TRBJ2-1; D possibly corresponds to TRBD1 (6 bases). V lost 5 bases and J lost 6, with 11 bases in between. This CDR3 spans 13 amino acids. The V gene's germline CDR1 is LGHNA and CDR2 YSLEER. CDR3 DNA sequence: TGCGCCAGCAGCAACATACAGGGCAATGAGCAGTTCTTC. Amino acids: CASSNIQGNEQFF.

CDR3 amino acids: CASSSLGQGANEQFF. DNA of the CDR3: TGTGCCAGCAGTTCTCTGGGACAGGGGGCGAATGAGCAGTTCTTC. This rearrangement joins TRBV6-5 to TRBJ2-1, with 12 bases identical to TRBD1. Germline CDR1 is MNHEY and CDR2 is SVGAGI. The CDR3 runs to 15 residues. V lost 4 bases and J lost 7; bases outside the gene matches: 5.

Only a few counts were recorded for this clonotype. This chain connects TRBV15 to TRBJ2-5; no reliable D call. The CDR3 spans 13 residues. Trimming shortened V by 1 base and J by 5 bases, and 8 bases separated the two germline ends. Looked up from germline, CDR1 is LNHNV and CDR2 is YYDKDF (reference sequence). The CDR3 DNA follows: TGTGCCACCAGCAGAGGCACCGGTGAGACCCAGTACTTC. Protein sequence: CATSRGTGETQYF.

This clonotype was detected only a few times. V gene TRBV19 combines with J gene TRBJ1-5; TRBD1 might be the D (5 bases). The germline V gene has CDR1 LNHDA and CDR2 SQIVND (reference sequence). The CDR3 runs 15 residues. Trimming pared 3 bases from V and 3 bases from J, leaving 12 bases between. The CDR3 here is CASSIRQGDNQPQHF. The CDR3 DNA follows: TGTGCCAGTAGTATTCGGCAGGGTGACAATCAGCCCCAGCATTTT.

This clonotype was recorded at least ten times. CDR3 amino acids: CSVAGHTDTQYF. CDR3 nucleotide sequence: TGCAGCGTTGCCGGACACACAGATACGCAGTATTTT. The gene calls are TRBV29-1 and TRBJ2-3; D perhaps matches TRBD1 (5 bases). Per the germline V gene, CDR1 is SQVTM and CDR2 is ANQGSEA. The V end lost 4 bases, the J end lost 2 bases, and 7 bases lay between the germline ends. CDR3 length equals 12 residues.

This clonotype was counted at least ten times. The rearrangement links TRBV24-1 to TRBJ2-5; D is possibly TRBD2 (6 bases). V was trimmed by 0 bases and J by 4 bases, leaving 11 bases between them. The germline V gene has CDR1 KGHDR and CDR2 SFDVKD. This CDR3 comprises 15 residues. The CDR3 DNA sequence: TGTGCCACCAGTGATTTGACGGGGGACGGAGAGACCCAGTACTTC. The encoded protein is CATSDLTGDGETQYF.